The 24 T cell receptor beta chains in this list originate from one sample, sequenced in a study of T cells in localized non-small cell lung cancer. Sequencing was performed with immunoSEQ multiplex PCR; in TCRdb, only in-frame clones are kept and a portion is missing. The sample holds over 25,000 clones; around 80% are singletons and the top ten take around a third. The material sequenced was peripheral blood, taken before any cancer treatment. The origin of the receptors is a male donor aged 60 or older with stage II squamous cell lung carcinoma.

This chain uses TRBV29-1 with TRBJ1-2; D possibly corresponds to TRBD1 (6 bases). The germline gives CDR1 SQVTM, CDR2 ANQGSEA. V lost 6 bases and J lost 6, with 14 bases in between. The CDR3 has 12 amino acids. In DNA, the CDR3 is TGCAGCGTGGCGCGACAGGAAGATGGCTACACCTTC. It encodes CSVARQEDGYTF.

The CDR3 protein is CATGTGGPYEQYF. The CDR3 DNA reads TGTGCCACCGGGACAGGGGGGCCCTACGAGCAGTACTTC. The chain couples TRBV19 to TRBJ2-5; 11 positions agree with TRBD1. The J call may not be correct, given that the DNA end is closer to TRBJ2-7. From germline, CDR1 is LNHDA and CDR2 SQIVND (reference sequence). The CDR3 loop spans 13 amino acids.

The V call is TRBV7-6, the J call TRBJ2-1; tentative D call: TRBD2 (5 bases). Trimming left V 5 bases short and J 0 bases short, with 11 bases between. The CDR3 is made up of 15 amino acids. The germline gives CDR1 SGHVS, CDR2 FNYEAQ. CDR3 in DNA: TGTGCCAGCAGCCGCACTGGGAGCTCCTACAATGAGCAGTTCTTC. Encoded protein: CASSRTGSSYNEQFF.

This clone was observed a handful of times. The chain joins TRBV5-1 to TRBJ2-7; TRBD2 matches at 10 bases. CDR3 length equals 15 residues. V lost 6 bases, J lost 4 bases, and 10 bases stayed unmatched. Germline V gene sequence: CDR1 SGHRS, CDR2 YFSETQ. The CDR3 coding sequence is TGCGCCAGCACCCCCCGGGCTAGCGGGAGTTACGAGCAGTACTTC. It translates to CASTPRASGSYEQYF.

This clone was observed at least ten times. The chain is built from TRBV2 and TRBJ1-2, with D unclear. This CDR3 comprises 15 residues. Trimming removed 3 bases from V and 0 bases from J, with 11 bases in between. Germline V lookup: CDR1 SNHLY, CDR2 FYNNEI. The CDR3 DNA is TGTGCCAGCAGTGACACCCTTGGACCTAACTATGGCTACACCTTC. Amino acid sequence: CASSDTLGPNYGYTF.

This chain connects TRBV6-5 to TRBJ1-2, with a possible D match to TRBD1 (5 bases). V was clipped by 2 bases and J by 4 bases, with 8 bases between them. CDR1 MNHEY and CDR2 SVGAGI come from the germline V gene. There are 13 residues in the CDR3. The CDR3 loop is CASSYKTAYGYTF. The CDR3 nucleotides are TGTGCCAGCAGTTACAAGACAGCCTATGGCTACACCTTC.

This rearrangement joins TRBV7-9 to TRBJ2-7; perhaps D is TRBD1 or TRBD2 (5 bases each). This CDR3 region has 12 residues. Germline V gene sequence: CDR1 SEHNR, CDR2 FQNEAQ (reference sequence). The V and J ends lost 5 bases and 2 bases respectively, with 7 bases between them. Here the CDR3 DNA reads TGTGCCAGCAGCAGGGACCCCTACGAGCAGTACTTC. This codes for CASSRDPYEQYF. Variable domain in full (rest from reference TRBV7-9 and TRBJ2-7): DTGVSQNPRHKITKRGQNVTFRCDPISEHNRLYWYRQTLGQGPEFLTYFQNEAQLEKSRLLSDRFSAERPKGSFSTLEIQRTEQGDSAMYLCASSRDPYEQYFGPGTRLTVT.

This chain's CDR3 is CASSAPGLAGGGEQFF. Here the CDR3 DNA reads TGTGCCAGCAGCGCCCCGGGACTAGCGGGGGGAGGTGAGCAGTTCTTC. The chain has TRBV9 and TRBJ2-1; 15 bases align to TRBD2. Germline V gene lookup returns CDR1 SGDLS and CDR2 YYNGEE. V shed 3 bases, J shed 9 bases, and the junction held 7 bases outside the gene matches. CDR3 length equals 16 residues.

The chain links TRBV4-1 to TRBJ1-2; 7 nucleotides line up with TRBD1. CDR1 is MGHRA, CDR2 YSYEKL, per germline. V shed 0 bases and J 4 bases; nucleotides not matched to a gene: 5. This CDR3 comprises 15 residues. The DNA of the CDR3 is TGCGCCAGCAGCCAAGAAGGGGACAGCCTCTATGGCTACACCTTC. Its translation: CASSQEGDSLYGYTF.

The chain is built from TRBV14 and TRBJ2-2; 15 positions agree with TRBD2. V was pared by 0 bases and J by 6 bases, with 5 bases of the junction left unmatched. Per germline, CDR1 SGHDN and CDR2 FVKESK. The CDR3 has 18 amino acids. Here the CDR3 reads CASSQDWGLAGGAGELFF. The CDR3 DNA is TGTGCCAGCAGCCAAGATTGGGGACTAGCGGGAGGCGCCGGGGAGCTGTTTTTT.

In its sample, this clone was seen once. This chain joins TRBV19 and TRBJ2-2; possible D gene TRBD2, 7 bases. The CDR3 covers 16 residues. From germline, CDR1 is LNHDA and CDR2 SQIVND (reference sequence). Trimming pared 7 bases from V and 3 bases from J, leaving 18 bases between. The CDR3 spells CASTSIGGADTGELFF. The CDR3 coding sequence is TGTGCCAGTACCTCCATTGGGGGGGCTGACACCGGGGAGCTGTTTTTT.

This chain links TRBV27 with TRBJ1-6; D gene ambiguous. Trimming shortened V by 8 bases and J by 7 bases, and 12 bases separated the two germline ends. The CDR3 totals 13 residues. From germline, CDR1 is MNHEY and CDR2 SMNVEV (reference sequence). CDR3 amino acids: CASGYRVNSPLHF. The DNA for the CDR3 is TGTGCCAGCGGGTATCGTGTAAATTCACCCCTCCACTTT.

Written as DNA, the CDR3 is TGTGCCAGCAGTGAAGGGGTGGGGGCTTTCTTT. This codes for CASSEGVGAFF. The chain has TRBV2 and TRBJ1-1, with D unclear. Between the trimmed V and J ends, which lost 1 base and 11 bases, there was a span of 8 bases. The CDR3 totals 11 residues. Germline V CDR1 and CDR2: SNHLY, FYNNEI.

The chain employs TRBV5-4 and TRBJ2-6; D may match TRBD1 or TRBD2 (5 bases each). Germline-derived CDR1 and CDR2 are SGHNT and YYREEE (reference sequence). V was clipped by 0 bases and J by 2 bases, with 6 bases between them. CDR3 length: 15 residues. CDR3 amino acids: CASSLVGAGANVLTF. In DNA form, the CDR3 reads TGTGCCAGCAGCTTGGTGGGGGCTGGGGCCAACGTCCTGACTTTC. The full variable domain, rest sourced from reference TRBV5-4 and TRBJ2-6, is ETGVTQSPTHLIKTRGQQVTLRCSSQSGHNTVSWYQQALGQGPQFIFQYYREEENGRGNFPPRFSGLQFPNYSSELNVNALELDDSALYLCASSLVGAGANVLTFGAGSRLTVL.

A few counts support this clone. The rearrangement joins TRBV2 to TRBJ1-5; D is possibly TRBD1 (6 bases). Trimming took off 7 bases at V and 4 bases at J, with 11 bases between the two ends. From germline, CDR1 is SNHLY and CDR2 FYNNEI. The CDR3 has 13 amino acids. CDR3 sequence reads: CASTRTENQPQHF. For the CDR3, the DNA is TGTGCCAGCACCCGGACAGAAAATCAGCCCCAGCATTTT.

The chain employs TRBV6-6 and TRBJ2-1, with TRBD2 identical over 12 bases. The CDR3 runs to 14 residues. V dropped 5 bases and J dropped 8; count of bases not matched to a gene: 4. CDR1 is MNHNY, CDR2 SVGAGI, per germline (reference sequence). CDR3 in DNA: TGTGCCAGCAGTCCTAGCGGGGGGGCCTATGAGCAGTTCTTC. It encodes CASSPSGGAYEQFF.

The rearrangement uses TRBV15 and TRBJ2-5; 8 positions agree with TRBD1. Germline V lookup: CDR1 LNHNV, CDR2 YYDKDF (reference sequence). This CDR3 region has 14 residues. The junction had 9 bases not matched to a gene; V was cut back by 3 bases and J by 9 bases. As DNA, the CDR3 is TGTGCCACCAGCAGTGTCGGACAGGGAGTGGCCCAGTACTTC. Its translation: CATSSVGQGVAQYF. The full variable domain, its missing parts supplied by reference TRBV15 and TRBJ2-5, is DAMVIQNPRYQVTQFGKPVTLSCSQTLNHNVMYWYQQKSSQAPKLLFHYYDKDFNNEADTPDNFQSRRPNTSFCFLDIRSPGLGDTAMYLCATSSVGQGVAQYFGPGTRLLVL.

This chain joins TRBV5-1 and TRBJ2-5; 7 bases line up with TRBD1. This CDR3 is built from 15 residues. V lost 0 bases to trimming and J lost 5 bases; unmatched junction nucleotides: 7. Germline V gives CDR1 SGHRS, CDR2 YFSETQ. The CDR3 sequence: CASSLVSGGDETQYF. The CDR3 DNA is TGCGCCAGCAGCTTGGTATCAGGGGGTGACGAGACCCAGTACTTC.

This chain joins TRBV10-3 and TRBJ1-1, with 10 bases aligning to TRBD1. CDR1 is ENHRY, CDR2 SYGVKD, per germline. The junction had 5 bases not matched to a gene; V was cut back by 9 bases and J by 1 base. This CDR3 has 14 amino acids. CDR3 amino acids: CAMSTGGANTEAFF. For the CDR3, the DNA is TGTGCCATGTCGACAGGGGGCGCGAACACTGAAGCTTTCTTT.

The chain joins TRBV7-9 to TRBJ2-1; the D call may be TRBD1 or TRBD2 (6 bases each). Trimming cost V 5 bases and J 10 bases, with 21 bases left between them. CDR1 and CDR2 from the germline V gene are SEHNR and FQNEAQ (reference sequence). This CDR3 is built from 15 residues. Written as DNA, the CDR3 is TGTGCCAGCAGCCCCACAGCGAGGGGGGTGGTAGAGCAGTTCTTC. Residues: CASSPTARGVVEQFF. Complete variable domain (other parts from reference TRBV7-9 and TRBJ2-1): DTGVSQNPRHKITKRGQNVTFRCDPISEHNRLYWYRQTLGQGPEFLTYFQNEAQLEKSRLLSDRFSAERPKGSFSTLEIQRTEQGDSAMYLCASSPTARGVVEQFFGPGTRLTVL.

This chain uses TRBV25-1 with TRBJ2-5, with D possibly TRBD1 on 6 matching bases. Trimming cost V 3 bases and J 0 bases, with 14 bases left between them. Germline V gene lookup returns CDR1 MGHDK and CDR2 SYGVNS. The CDR3 has 16 amino acids. The CDR3 coding sequence is TGTGCCAGCAGTGACTATTCAGGGGCATACCAAGAGACCCAGTACTTC. Protein product: CASSDYSGAYQETQYF.

The V call is TRBV19, the J call TRBJ1-6, with D possibly TRBD1 on 6 matching bases. There are 16 residues in the CDR3. Between the trimmed V and J ends, which lost 1 base and 0 bases, there was a span of 7 bases. Germline lookup yields CDR1 LNHDA and CDR2 SQIVND (reference sequence). CDR3 sequence: CASSIGDTSYNSPLHF. CDR3 nucleotide sequence: TGTGCCAGTAGTATAGGGGACACCTCCTATAATTCACCCCTCCACTTT.

V usage is TRBV7-8 and J usage is TRBJ2-7, with 12 bases aligning to TRBD1. The V segment lost 3 bases and the J segment 2 bases; nucleotides outside the gene matches: 8. CDR1 is SGHVS, CDR2 FQNEAQ, per germline. The CDR3 loop spans 17 amino acids. The chain's CDR3 is CASSFGTGGQNTYEQYF. CDR3 DNA sequence: TGTGCCAGCAGCTTTGGGACAGGGGGCCAAAATACCTACGAGCAGTACTTC.

J is TRBJ2-7 and V is TRBV7-8, with D perhaps matching TRBD1 (5 bases). Trimming removed 5 bases at V and 0 bases at J, with 20 bases between. Germline V gene lookup returns CDR1 SGHVS and CDR2 FQNEAQ. This CDR3 comprises 17 residues. CDR3 sequence reads: CASSPASQGPFSYEQYF. The CDR3 DNA reads as TGTGCCAGCAGCCCGGCCTCGCAGGGTCCGTTCTCCTACGAGCAGTACTTC.